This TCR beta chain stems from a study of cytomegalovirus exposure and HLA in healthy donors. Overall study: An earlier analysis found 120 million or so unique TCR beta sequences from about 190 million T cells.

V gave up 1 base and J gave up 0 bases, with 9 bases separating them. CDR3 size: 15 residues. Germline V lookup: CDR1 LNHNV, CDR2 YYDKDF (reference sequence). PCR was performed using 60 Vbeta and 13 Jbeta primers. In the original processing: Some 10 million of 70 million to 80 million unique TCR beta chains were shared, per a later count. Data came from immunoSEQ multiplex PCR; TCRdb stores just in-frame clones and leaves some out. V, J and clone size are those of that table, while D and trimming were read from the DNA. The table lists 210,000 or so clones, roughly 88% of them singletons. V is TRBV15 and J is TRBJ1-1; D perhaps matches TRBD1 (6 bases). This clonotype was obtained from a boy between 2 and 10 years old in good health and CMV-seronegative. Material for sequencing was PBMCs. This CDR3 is CATSRAQGMNTEAFF. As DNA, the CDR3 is TGTGCCACCAGCAGAGCCCAGGGGATGAACACTGAAGCTTTCTTT.